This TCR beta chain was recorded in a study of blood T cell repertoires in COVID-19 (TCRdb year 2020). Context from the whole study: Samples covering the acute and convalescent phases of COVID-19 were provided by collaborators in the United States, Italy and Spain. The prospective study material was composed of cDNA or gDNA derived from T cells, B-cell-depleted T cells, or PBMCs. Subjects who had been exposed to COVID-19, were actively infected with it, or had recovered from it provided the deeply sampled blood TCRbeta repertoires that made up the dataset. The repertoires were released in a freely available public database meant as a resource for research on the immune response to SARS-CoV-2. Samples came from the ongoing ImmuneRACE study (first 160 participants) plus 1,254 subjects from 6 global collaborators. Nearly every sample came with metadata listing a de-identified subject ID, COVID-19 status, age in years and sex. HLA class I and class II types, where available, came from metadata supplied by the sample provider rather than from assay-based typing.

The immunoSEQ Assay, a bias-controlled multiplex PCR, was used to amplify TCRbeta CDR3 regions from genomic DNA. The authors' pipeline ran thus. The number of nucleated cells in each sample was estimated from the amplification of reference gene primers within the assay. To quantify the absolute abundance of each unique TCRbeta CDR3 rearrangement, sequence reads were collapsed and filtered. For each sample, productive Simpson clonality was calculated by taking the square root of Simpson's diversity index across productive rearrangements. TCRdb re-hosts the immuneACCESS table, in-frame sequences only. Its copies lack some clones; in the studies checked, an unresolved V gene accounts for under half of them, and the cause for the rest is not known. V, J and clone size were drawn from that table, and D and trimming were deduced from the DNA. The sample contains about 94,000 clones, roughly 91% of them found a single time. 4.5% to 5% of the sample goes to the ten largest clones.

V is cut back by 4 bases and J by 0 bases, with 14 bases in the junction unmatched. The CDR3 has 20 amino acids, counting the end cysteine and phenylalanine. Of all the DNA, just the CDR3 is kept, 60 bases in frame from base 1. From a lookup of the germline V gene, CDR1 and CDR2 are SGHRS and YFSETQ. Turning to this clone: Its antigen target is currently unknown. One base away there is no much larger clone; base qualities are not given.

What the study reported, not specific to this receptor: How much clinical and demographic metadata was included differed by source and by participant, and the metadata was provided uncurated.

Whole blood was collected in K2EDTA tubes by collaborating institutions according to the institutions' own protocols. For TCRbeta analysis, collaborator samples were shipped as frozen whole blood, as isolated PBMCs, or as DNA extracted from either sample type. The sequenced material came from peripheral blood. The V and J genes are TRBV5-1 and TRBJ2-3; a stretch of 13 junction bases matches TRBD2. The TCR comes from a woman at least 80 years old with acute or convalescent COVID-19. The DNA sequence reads TGCGCCAGCAGCCCCCGGACTAGCGGGAGCCCCGGGGCGAGCACAGATACGCAGTATTTT. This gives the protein CASSPRTSGSPGASTDTQYF. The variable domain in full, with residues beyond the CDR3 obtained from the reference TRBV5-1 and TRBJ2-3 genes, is KAGVTQTPRYLIKTRGQQVTLSCSPISGHRSVSWYQQTPGQGLQFLFEYFSETQRNKGNFPGRFSGRQFSNSRSEMNVSTLELGDSALYLCASSPRTSGSPGASTDTQYFGPGTRLTVL.